This TCR beta chain was captured in a study of blood T cell repertoires in COVID-19. Study background: T cells, B-cell-depleted T cells, or PBMCs supplied cDNA or gDNA.

TCRdb keeps only in-frame clones here, not all; method: immunoSEQ multiplex PCR. Of about 210,000 clones detected, roughly 78% appear once; the ten largest clones hold 9.5% to 15%. The CDR3 has 14 amino acids. The germline V gene encodes CDR1 SGHDT and CDR2 YYEEEE. V trimming: 4 bases; J trimming: 10 bases; junction bases outside the gene matches: 7. This TCR was sampled from a middle-aged woman with acute or convalescent COVID-19. The V and J genes are TRBV5-6 and TRBJ2-4; 11 bases are a match to TRBD1. Sample: peripheral blood. The CDR3 sequence: CASSPSGTGGIQYF. DNA for the CDR3: TGTGCCAGCAGCCCTTCCGGGACAGGGGGAATTCAGTACTTC. The whole variable domain, remainder taken from reference TRBV5-6 and TRBJ2-4, is DAGVTQSPTHLIKTRGQQVTLRCSPKSGHDTVSWYQQALGQGPQFIFQYYEEEERQRGNFPDRFSGHQFPNYSSELNVNALLLGDSALYLCASSPSGTGGIQYFGAGTRLSVL.